This section outlines one T cell receptor (beta chain) sequence together with its context. Trimming took off 5 bases at V and 2 bases at J, with 12 bases between the two ends. Germline CDR1 and CDR2: LNHDA and SQIVND (reference sequence). The CDR3 covers 14 residues. This specimen belongs to a study of blood T cell repertoires in COVID-19. The overall study: Some COVID-19 samples were acute and others convalescent; all came from the United States, Italy and Spain. PBMCs, B-cell-depleted T cells, or T cells were the source of the cDNA or gDNA that made up the material.

Original analysis: By means of reference gene primer amplification, nucleated cell counts were estimated. Profiling relied on immunoSEQ multiplex PCR, and the TCRdb table lists in-frame clones only, not all of them. V, J and clone size derive from that table, while D and trimming were established from the DNA sequence. The sample yields about 300,000 clones, 87% seen once. The TCR comes from a woman in her thirties or forties who had recovered from COVID-19. The genes are TRBV19 and TRBJ1-2, with a tentative D call TRBD1 (5 bases). The sequencing sample was made of peripheral blood. For the CDR3, the DNA is TGTGCCAGTAGTCCCCCTCGGGGGAACTATGGCTACACCTTC. It yields the protein CASSPPRGNYGYTF.